This T cell receptor (beta chain) was found in a study of blood T cell repertoires in COVID-19 (dated by TCRdb to between 2020 and 2021). Regarding the complete study: Collaborator samples came from the United States, Italy and Spain and covered acute and convalescent phases of COVID-19. The prospective study material was composed of cDNA or gDNA derived from T cells, B-cell-depleted T cells, or PBMCs. Deeply sampled blood TCRbeta repertoires from subjects exposed to, actively infected with, or recovered from COVID-19 were included in the dataset. The repertoires were released in a freely available public database meant as a resource for research on the immune response to SARS-CoV-2. Samples were obtained from the ongoing ImmuneRACE study (first 160 participants) and from roughly 1,300 subjects provided by 6 global collaborators. Nearly every sample came with metadata listing a de-identified subject ID, COVID-19 status, age in years and sex. Where HLA class I and class II types were available, the types were taken from metadata supplied by the sample provider, not from assay-based typing.

Collaborating institutions collected whole blood in K2EDTA tubes following their own protocols. Collaborator samples were shipped for TCRbeta analysis as frozen whole blood, isolated PBMCs, or DNA extracted from either sample type. Counted from cysteine to phenylalanine, this CDR3 has 13 amino acids. The read is trimmed to its CDR3 DNA, 39 bases read in frame from base 1. The junction shows trimming of 10 bases on V and 2 bases on J, plus 15 bases between the germline ends. Based on the germline V gene, the CDR1 and CDR2 sequences are MDHEN and SYDVKM. A few counts support this clone. Its cognate antigen has yet to be identified. One base away there is no much larger clone; base qualities are not given. TCRbeta CDR3 regions were amplified from genomic DNA using the immunoSEQ Assay, a bias-controlled multiplex PCR. Under the source paper's analysis protocol: Within the assay, amplification of reference gene primers was used to estimate how many nucleated cells each sample contained. To quantify the absolute abundance of each unique TCRbeta CDR3 rearrangement, sequence reads were collapsed and filtered. For each sample, productive Simpson clonality was calculated as the square root of Simpson's diversity index over productive rearrangements. This immuneACCESS table, as held by TCRdb, lists in-frame sequences with V and J called but not all clones. Of the missing ones, under half trace to an unresolved V gene in checked studies; the others have no known cause. That table supplies the V and J calls and clone size; D and trimming were determined from the DNA. This sample is represented by 90,000 or so clones; more than 70% of them were singletons. About 0.51% of the sample comes from the top ten.

General conclusions and limits of the study: Clinical and demographic metadata were provided uncurated, with the amount varying by source and participant.

This chain is built from TRBV28 and TRBJ2-7; no D gene can be assigned with confidence. This TCR was recovered from a man aged 55-75 years with acute or convalescent COVID-19. Sequencing used peripheral blood. The CDR3 is CATKKTATYEQYF. The nucleotide sequence is TGTGCCACCAAAAAAACAGCAACCTACGAGCAGTACTTC.